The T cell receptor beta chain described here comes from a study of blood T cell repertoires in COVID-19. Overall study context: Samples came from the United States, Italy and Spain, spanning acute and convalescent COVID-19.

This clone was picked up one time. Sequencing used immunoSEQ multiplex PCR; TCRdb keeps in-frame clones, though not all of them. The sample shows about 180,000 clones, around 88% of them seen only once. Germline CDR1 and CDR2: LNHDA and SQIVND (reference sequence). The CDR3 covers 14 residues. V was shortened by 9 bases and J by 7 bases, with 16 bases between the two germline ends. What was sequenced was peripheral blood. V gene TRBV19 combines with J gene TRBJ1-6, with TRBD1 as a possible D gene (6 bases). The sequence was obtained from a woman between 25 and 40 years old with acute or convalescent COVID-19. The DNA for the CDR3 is TGTGCCAGCGGGTTTAACCAGGGGAATTCACCCCTCCACTTT. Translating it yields CASGFNQGNSPLHF.